One and the same sample provided the 23 T cell receptor beta chains below, sequenced in a study of shared T cell receptors in the human thymus. TCRdb keeps only in-frame clones here, not all; method: immunoSEQ multiplex PCR. Of hundreds of thousands of clones listed, approximately 83% are singletons. These data were also reused for a study on human thymus T cells.

Sequencing input: thymocytes. The source of these receptors is a girl under two years old with a congenital heart defect.

The chain recombines TRBV5-1 with TRBJ2-3; 9 nucleotides line up with TRBD2. The CDR3 contains 19 residues. Germline V gene lookup returns CDR1 SGHRS and CDR2 YFSETQ. V gave up 1 base and J gave up 2 bases; unmatched junction bases: 14. Here the CDR3 DNA reads TGCGCCAGCAGCTTGCAGCCTCCGAGCGGGGGGAACTACACAGATACGCAGTATTTT. Protein product: CASSLQPPSGGNYTDTQYF.

For this clone: Its ends do not fully match the called genes, so a read error is possible. The chain recombines TRBV6-6 with TRBJ1-2; D may be TRBD1 (5 bases). Germline CDR1 MNHNY, CDR2 SVGAGI (reference sequence). This CDR3 has 13 residues. The CDR3 region has the DNA TGTGCCAGCAGATCACTACTTCAGGCGGGGGTACCCTTC. This sequence encodes CASRSLLQAGVPF.

V gene TRBV5-4 combines with J gene TRBJ1-3; D may be TRBD1 (6 bases). Germline V CDR1 and CDR2: SGHNT, YYREEE (reference sequence). With 0 bases removed from V and 3 bases from J, the gap between germline ends came to 16 bases. The CDR3 is 17 amino acids. The CDR3 loop is CASSLVGQGTRGNTIYF. The DNA of the CDR3 is TGTGCCAGCAGCTTGGTAGGTCAGGGGACACGTGGAAACACCATATATTTT.

The sample holds a few counts of this clone. Written as DNA, the CDR3 is TGTGCCAGCAGCTCGCGGGGGATCGGGGAGCTGTTTTTT. Translated: CASSSRGIGELFF. V and J are TRBV7-2 and TRBJ2-2; 7 nucleotides align to TRBD2. The V segment lost 4 bases and the J segment 7 bases; nucleotides outside the gene matches: 3. This CDR3 region has 13 residues. CDR1 is SGHTA and CDR2 is FQGNSA in the germline V gene.

This clone has a single count. The chain combines TRBV9 with TRBJ2-3, with 7 bases fitting TRBD1. Germline V lookup: CDR1 SGDLS, CDR2 YYNGEE. The length of the CDR3 is 19 residues. Unmatched junction bases numbered 16, after V lost 2 bases and J lost 1 base. This CDR3 reads CASSVPPDRYIDGTDTQYF. CDR3 nucleotide sequence: TGTGCCAGCAGCGTTCCCCCGGACAGGTACATAGACGGCACAGATACGCAGTATTTT. Drawing the rest from reference TRBV9 and TRBJ2-3, the complete variable domain is DSGVTQTPKHLITATGQRVTLRCSPRSGDLSVYWYQQSLDQGLQFLIQYYNGEERAKGNILERFSAQQFPDLHSELNLSSLELGDSALYFCASSVPPDRYIDGTDTQYFGPGTRLTVL.

This CDR3 is CATSRGGDNEQFF. CDR3 DNA: TGTGCCACCAGCAGAGGGGGGGATAATGAGCAGTTCTTC. The chain has TRBV15 and TRBJ2-1; perhaps TRBD2 as D (6 bases). This CDR3 is 13 amino acids long. The V end lost 1 base, the J end lost 7 bases, and 8 bases lay between the germline ends. From germline, CDR1 is LNHNV and CDR2 YYDKDF (reference sequence).

V gene TRBV19 combines with J gene TRBJ1-5; 8 bases align to TRBD1. Germline assignment: CDR1 LNHDA and CDR2 SQIVND (reference sequence). V lost 5 bases and J lost 5; bases outside the gene matches: 5. This CDR3 spans 14 amino acids. The CDR3 nucleotides are TGTGCCAGTAGTGCACCAGGGGGCCATCAGCCCCAGCATTTT. It codes for CASSAPGGHQPQHF.

The chain joins TRBV5-8 to TRBJ1-2; D possibly corresponds to TRBD1 (6 bases). Trimming cost V 2 bases and J 7 bases, with 18 bases left between them. This CDR3 is 15 amino acids long. The germline CDR1 and CDR2 sequences are SGHTS and YDEGEE. Written as DNA, the CDR3 is TGTGCCAGCAGCTTACCGGACAGCGGTGATGTTGGCTACACCTTC. It translates to CASSLPDSGDVGYTF.

This CDR3 is CASSLALAGGNTGELFF. DNA of the CDR3: TGTGCCAGCAGCTTAGCGCTAGCGGGAGGGAACACCGGGGAGCTGTTTTTT. The V gene is TRBV7-6, the J gene TRBJ2-2, with 11 bases matching TRBD2. The germline V gene has CDR1 SGHVS and CDR2 FNYEAQ. This CDR3 region has 17 residues. With V trimmed by 0 bases and J by 1 base, 1 base remained unmatched.

The V call is TRBV7-9, the J call TRBJ1-2, with 7 bases aligning to TRBD1. Germline V lookup: CDR1 SEHNR, CDR2 FQNEAQ (reference sequence). The J segment lost 2 bases and the V segment lost 5 bases, leaving 11 bases of the junction unmatched. The CDR3 loop spans 16 amino acids. The CDR3 bases are TGTGCCAGCAGCGCCCAACCGGGACAGACCAACTATGGCTACACCTTC. Translation: CASSAQPGQTNYGYTF.

The gene calls are TRBV4-1 and TRBJ2-7, with D possibly being TRBD2 (5 bases). CDR1 and CDR2 (germline): MGHRA, YSYEKL. The CDR3 runs to 15 residues. Trimming took 0 bases from V and 10 from J, leaving 19 bases between them. The CDR3 loop is CASSQELFGVEFQYF. DNA for the CDR3: TGCGCCAGCAGCCAAGAGTTATTCGGGGTCGAGTTTCAGTACTTC.

This clone was observed once. V is TRBV15 and J is TRBJ2-7; 8 bases map to TRBD1. CDR3 size: 17 residues. Trimming removed 1 base from V and 1 base from J; junction bases left unmatched: 9. Germline CDR1 is LNHNV and CDR2 is YYDKDF (reference sequence). Here the CDR3 reads CATSRGPLDRESYEQYF. Written as DNA, the CDR3 is TGTGCCACCAGCAGAGGCCCCCTGGACAGGGAGTCCTACGAGCAGTACTTC.

V gene TRBV30 combines with J gene TRBJ1-2; D remains unclear. CDR1 is GTSNPN, CDR2 SVGIG, per germline (reference sequence). V was clipped by 0 bases and J by 3 bases, with 8 bases between them. This CDR3 is 13 amino acids long. The CDR3 loop is CAWSVLGHYGYTF. The CDR3 DNA reads TGTGCCTGGAGTGTACTAGGACACTATGGCTACACCTTC.

This chain links TRBV10-1 with TRBJ1-1; D remains ambiguous. CDR1 is WNHNN, CDR2 SYGVQD, per germline (reference sequence). The CDR3 contains 12 residues. Between the trimmed V and J ends, which lost 1 base and 4 bases, there was a span of 4 bases. The CDR3 spells CASSEYGTEAFF. The DNA of the CDR3 is TGCGCCAGCAGTGAGTACGGCACTGAAGCTTTCTTT.

The chain carries TRBV6-1 and TRBJ2-3; TRBD2 aligns across 10 bases. CDR3 length: 17 residues. Looked up from germline, CDR1 is MNHNS and CDR2 is SASEGT. V shed 2 bases and J 8 bases; nucleotides not matched to a gene: 13. CDR3 residues: CASSETSEPSGRGTQYF. CDR3 bases: TGTGCCAGCAGTGAAACTTCCGAGCCTAGCGGGAGAGGTACGCAGTATTTT.

The rearrangement links TRBV6-1 to TRBJ2-7, with TRBD1 identical over 9 bases. The CDR3 loop spans 15 amino acids. The germline gives CDR1 MNHNS, CDR2 SASEGT. Trimming removed 6 bases from V and 3 bases from J; junction bases left unmatched: 9. The CDR3, as DNA: TGTGCCAGCAGCCCACCCGGGACAGGGTACTACGAGCAGTACTTC. As protein: CASSPPGTGYYEQYF.

A few counts support this clone. The chain combines TRBV4-3 with TRBJ2-1; TRBD2 matches 8 bases. This CDR3 has 16 residues. Germline loops: CDR1 LGHNA, CDR2 YSLEER. Trimming took 0 bases from V and 7 from J; bases not matched to a gene: 8. The CDR3 loop reads CASSQDHGLALNEQFF. The CDR3 bases are TGCGCCAGCAGCCAAGATCACGGACTAGCATTGAATGAGCAGTTCTTC.

This clone occurred once. This CDR3 is CASSRAGGTIYEQYF. CDR3 DNA sequence: TGTGCCAGCAGCCGCGCAGGCGGGACGATCTACGAGCAGTACTTC. J is TRBJ2-7 and V is TRBV5-4; TRBD2 might be the D (6 bases). V lost 4 bases, J lost 3 bases, and 17 bases lay in between. Germline assignment: CDR1 SGHNT and CDR2 YYREEE (reference sequence). The CDR3 is made up of 15 amino acids. The full variable domain, rest sourced from reference TRBV5-4 and TRBJ2-7, is ETGVTQSPTHLIKTRGQQVTLRCSSQSGHNTVSWYQQALGQGPQFIFQYYREEENGRGNFPPRFSGLQFPNYSSELNVNALELDDSALYLCASSRAGGTIYEQYFGPGTRLTVT.

The genes are TRBV11-2 and TRBJ1-2, with TRBD1 as a possible D gene (6 bases). V was pared by 3 bases and J by 1 base, with 18 bases between. CDR3 size: 17 residues. CDR1 and CDR2 (germline): SGHAT, FQNNGV. CDR3 sequence: CASSFFSRTEHNYGYTF. The CDR3 coding sequence is TGTGCCAGCAGCTTTTTCAGTAGGACAGAACATAACTATGGCTACACCTTC.

This clone was picked up a small number of times. The CDR3 loop reads CASSPPRLAGGPGRQETQYF. The CDR3 DNA sequence: TGTGCCAGCAGCCCCCCCAGACTAGCGGGGGGACCGGGGCGGCAAGAGACCCAGTACTTC. This chain joins TRBV4-2 and TRBJ2-5, with 13 bases fitting TRBD2. This CDR3 region has 20 residues. J lost 2 bases, V lost 4 bases, and 16 bases had no gene match. Germline V gene lookup returns CDR1 LGHNA and CDR2 YNFKEQ.

The chain links TRBV6-5 to TRBJ2-1; 11 bases fit TRBD2. The junction had 4 bases not matched to a gene; V was cut back by 1 base and J by 5 bases. Germline values: CDR1 MNHEY, CDR2 SVGAGI. The CDR3 has 16 amino acids. The CDR3 loop is CASSYLIAGGNNEQFF. The CDR3 DNA sequence: TGTGCCAGCAGTTACTTGATAGCGGGGGGGAACAATGAGCAGTTCTTC.

The chain is built from TRBV7-2 and TRBJ2-1, with D perhaps TRBD2 (6 bases). Germline V gene lookup returns CDR1 SGHTA and CDR2 FQGNSA. The CDR3 has 16 residues. Between the trimmed V and J ends, which lost 1 base and 0 bases, there was a span of 10 bases. Here the CDR3 DNA reads TGTGCCAGCAGCTTAGGGGCGGGGCGCTCCTACAATGAGCAGTTCTTC. Residues: CASSLGAGRSYNEQFF.

This rearrangement joins TRBV27 to TRBJ2-2, with 8 bases fitting TRBD2. This CDR3 has 12 residues. The V and J ends lost 7 bases and 13 bases, in that order; junction bases with no gene match: 8. Per germline, CDR1 MNHEY and CDR2 SMNVEV (reference sequence). The CDR3 region is CASKTRGGGLFF. Written as DNA, the CDR3 is TGTGCCAGCAAGACCCGGGGGGGTGGGCTGTTTTTT.